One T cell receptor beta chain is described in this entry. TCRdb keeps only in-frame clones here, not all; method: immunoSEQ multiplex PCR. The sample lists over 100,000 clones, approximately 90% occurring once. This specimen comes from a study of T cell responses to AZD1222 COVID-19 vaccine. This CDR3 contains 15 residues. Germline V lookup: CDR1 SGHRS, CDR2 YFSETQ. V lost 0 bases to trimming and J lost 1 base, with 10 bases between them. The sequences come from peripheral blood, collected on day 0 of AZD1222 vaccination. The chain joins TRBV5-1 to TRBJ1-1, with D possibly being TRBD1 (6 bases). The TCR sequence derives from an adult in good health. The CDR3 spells CASSLGYRANTEAFF. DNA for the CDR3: TGCGCCAGCAGCTTGGGTTACAGGGCGAACACTGAAGCTTTCTTT.